Listed below are T cell receptor beta chains from one sample, sequenced in a study of T cells after posttransplantation cyclophosphamide. The data were produced by immunoSEQ multiplex PCR, yet TCRdb's version contains in-frame clones alone and is incomplete. The sample shows around 35,000 clones, none of them appearing just once. The sequencing input was PBMCs. These receptors all come from a girl under 18 in good health, CMV-negative, and a related stem cell transplant donor. Both conserved end residues are part of each CDR3. Each record gives: clone size, J gene, D gene, V gene, CDR3 protein, CDR3 DNA. D genes are given only for firm matches. A clone size is listed for some rows: how often the clone was seen (once, few, many), or a class if it is expanded.

NA | TRBJ2-2 | NA | TRBV13 | CASSFVVEASSYGELFF | TGTGCCAGCAGCTTCGTTGTTGAGGCAAGTTCGTACGGGGAGCTGTTTTTT
few | TRBJ1-5 | TRBD1 | TRBV2 | CASRPDRAPPYSNQPQHF | TGTGCCAGCAGGCCGGACAGGGCCCCTCCGTATAGCAATCAGCCCCAGCATTTT
NA | TRBJ1-6 | NA | TRBV21-1 | CASSKNNSYNSPLHF | TGTGCCAGCAGCAAAAATAACAGCTATAATTCACCCCTCCACTTT
many | TRBJ1-1 | TRBD1 | TRBV19 | CASSRGTANTEAFF | TGTGCCAGTAGTCGGGGGACAGCGAACACTGAAGCTTTCTTT
many | TRBJ1-1 | NA | TRBV7-9 | CASSRTVAEAFF | TGTGCCAGCAGCAGGACTGTCGCTGAAGCTTTCTTT
many | TRBJ2-1 | TRBD1 | TRBV4-3 | CASSQRQGDYNEQFF | TGCGCCAGCAGCCAGCGACAGGGGGACTACAATGAGCAGTTCTTC
many | TRBJ2-5 | TRBD2 | TRBV2 | CASSGLAGVKETQYF | TGTGCCAGCAGTGGGCTAGCGGGGGTCAAAGAGACCCAGTACTTC
many | TRBJ2-7 | NA | TRBV2 | CASRQELYEQYF | TGTGCCAGCAGACAGGAGCTCTACGAGCAGTACTTC
many | TRBJ2-5 | NA | TRBV4-3 | CASSRPGPRQQMIQETQYF | TGCGCCAGCAGCCGACCGGGCCCCAGACAGCAGATGATTCAAGAGACCCAGTACTTC
few | TRBJ1-4 | NA | TRBV30 | CAWSDRITTNEKLFF | TGTGCCTGGAGCGACAGGATCACAACTAATGAAAAACTGTTTTTT
few | TRBJ2-1 | NA | TRBV7-2 | CASRGDTSSYNEQFF | TGTGCCAGCAGGGGTGACACGAGCTCCTACAATGAGCAGTTCTTC
many | TRBJ1-2 | TRBD1 | TRBV29-1 | CSVGQGFNYGYTF | TGCAGCGTTGGACAGGGCTTTAACTATGGCTACACCTTC
few | TRBJ1-1 | NA | TRBV11-3 | CASSLLRDILTEAFF | TGTGCCAGCAGCTTGCTACGGGACATTCTCACTGAAGCTTTCTTT
few | TRBJ2-1 | TRBD2 | TRBV15 | CATSRERREGLGEQFF | TGTGCCACCAGCAGAGAGAGGCGGGAGGGCCTCGGTGAGCAGTTCTTC
many | TRBJ2-7 | NA | TRBV7-9 | CASSSRQGNSYEQYF | TGTGCCAGCAGCTCCCGGCAGGGAAACTCCTACGAGCAGTACTTC
many | TRBJ1-2 | NA | TRBV7-9 | CASSSLDRNYGYTF | TGTGCCAGCAGCTCCTTGGACAGAAACTATGGCTACACCTTC
NA | TRBJ2-5 | TRBD2 | TRBV23-1 | CATPLFLAGQETQYF | TGCGCCACGCCCCTCTTTCTAGCGGGACAAGAGACCCAGTACTTC
many | TRBJ2-2 | TRBD1 | TRBV5-1 | CASSLTGGNTGELFF | TGCGCCAGCAGCTTGACAGGGGGCAACACCGGGGAGCTGTTTTTT
many | TRBJ1-3 | TRBD1 | TRBV29-1 | CSVGQGAAGNTIYF | TGCAGCGTTGGGCAGGGGGCTGCGGGAAACACCATATATTTT
many | TRBJ2-1 | NA | TRBV6-7 | CASNYHESGQKGNEQFF | TGTGCCAGCAACTACCATGAGAGCGGGCAGAAAGGGAATGAGCAGTTCTTC
many | TRBJ1-2 | TRBD1 | TRBV7-8 | CASSLALTGVGGYTF | TGTGCCAGCAGCTTAGCTCTGACAGGGGTTGGTGGCTACACCTTC
many | TRBJ1-1 | NA | TRBV7-2 | CASSLGWEGAEAFF | TGTGCCAGCAGCTTAGGTTGGGAAGGGGCTGAAGCTTTCTTT
few | TRBJ2-3 | NA | TRBV5-4 | CASSSQTGSRTQYF | TGTGCCAGCAGCTCCCAGACCGGGAGTCGGACGCAGTATTTT
many | TRBJ1-3 | NA | TRBV5-4 | CASSDTRGSGNTIYF | TGTGCCAGCAGCGACACCAGGGGATCCGGAAACACCATATATTTT
many | TRBJ2-1 | NA | TRBV7-9 | CASTSGGAPYNEQFF | TGTGCCAGTACCTCTGGGGGGGCCCCCTACAATGAGCAGTTCTTC
many | TRBJ2-7 | NA | TRBV2 | CASSALDGGSRGEQYF | TGTGCCAGCAGTGCCCTAGACGGGGGTTCCCGTGGGGAGCAGTACTTC
NA | TRBJ2-2 | TRBD1 | TRBV7-9 | CASSPRLDRGPEVRGELFF | TGTGCCAGCAGCCCTCGCCTCGACAGGGGGCCAGAGGTACGCGGGGAGCTGTTTTTT
many | TRBJ2-7 | TRBD1 | TRBV6-5 | CASSYDRGSYEQYF | TGTGCCAGCAGTTACGACAGGGGCTCCTACGAGCAGTACTTC
many | TRBJ2-3 | NA | TRBV13 | CASGTSPSSTDTQYF | TGTGCCAGCGGTACTAGCCCCTCTAGCACAGATACGCAGTATTTT
many | TRBJ2-5 | NA | TRBV5-4 | CASSLGVGASYQETQYF | TGTGCCAGCAGCTTGGGGGTGGGCGCTTCGTACCAAGAGACCCAGTACTTC
many | TRBJ1-4 | TRBD1 | TRBV10-3 | CAIRDPGQAEKLFF | TGTGCCATCAGAGACCCGGGACAGGCAGAAAAACTGTTTTTT
many | TRBJ1-1 | TRBD1 | TRBV28 | CASSTPGTENTEAFF | TGTGCCAGCAGTACCCCCGGGACAGAGAACACTGAAGCTTTCTTT
few | TRBJ2-4 | TRBD2 | TRBV15 | CATSRDSGSGGENIQYF | TGTGCCACCAGCAGAGATTCGGGAAGCGGGGGTGAAAACATTCAGTACTTC
many | TRBJ2-3 | NA | TRBV7-9 | CASSFDYRTDTQYF | TGTGCCAGCAGCTTTGACTACCGCACAGATACGCAGTATTTT
NA | TRBJ2-7 | NA | TRBV28 | CASSFGRRVDEQYF | TGTGCCAGCAGTTTTGGGCGGCGGGTGGACGAGCAGTACTTC
many | TRBJ1-4 | NA | TRBV7-8 | CASSYQYQGLGEKLFF | TGTGCCAGCAGCTATCAATATCAGGGGTTAGGTGAAAAACTGTTTTTT
few | TRBJ2-2 | TRBD1 | TRBV7-9 | CASSYRQGGNTGELFF | TGTGCCAGCAGCTACCGACAGGGGGGGAACACCGGGGAGCTGTTTTTT
many | TRBJ1-4 | NA | TRBV5-4 | CASRTTGIGDEKLFF | TGTGCCAGCCGCACGACGGGTATAGGGGATGAAAAACTGTTTTTT
NA | TRBJ1-2 | NA | TRBV28 | CASSFSGTQPFGTF | TGTGCCAGCAGTTTTTCCGGGACACAACCCTTCGGCACCTTC
NA | TRBJ1-5 | TRBD1 | TRBV27 | CASTPRGKHSNQPQHF | TGTGCCAGCACCCCCAGGGGGAAACATAGCAATCAGCCCCAGCATTTT
many | TRBJ1-2 | NA | TRBV30 | CAWSQNYGYTF | TGTGCCTGGAGTCAAAACTATGGCTACACCTTC
NA | TRBJ2-3 | TRBD1 | TRBV29-1 | CSGEPGQGIGTQYF | TGCAGCGGAGAACCGGGACAGGGGATTGGTACGCAGTATTTT
many | TRBJ2-2 | TRBD2 | TRBV10-1 | CASSEPGGAGELFF | TGCGCCAGCAGTGAGCCCGGGGGGGCCGGGGAGCTGTTTTTT
many | TRBJ1-1 | NA | TRBV10-2 | CASSDGGEAFF | TGCGCCAGCAGTGACGGGGGTGAAGCTTTCTTT
many | TRBJ2-7 | TRBD2 | TRBV27 | CASRLRATSFYEQYF | TGTGCCAGCAGGCTCCGGGCGACTAGCTTCTACGAGCAGTACTTC
many | TRBJ2-1 | NA | TRBV27 | CASSLAGEQFF | TGTGCCAGCAGTTTAGCGGGTGAGCAGTTCTTC
few | TRBJ2-5 | NA | TRBV6-5 | CASSRNSAETQYF | TGTGCCAGCAGTCGGAATAGCGCGGAGACCCAGTACTTC
many | TRBJ2-7 | TRBD2 | TRBV4-1 | CASSQGSRLARAYEQYF | TGCGCCAGCAGCCAAGGGTCCCGACTAGCGAGAGCCTACGAGCAGTACTTC
many | TRBJ2-2 | NA | TRBV5-1 | CASSLDFRHGELFF | TGCGCCAGCAGCTTGGACTTTCGACACGGGGAGCTGTTTTTT
few | TRBJ2-7 | TRBD1 | TRBV7-2 | CASSLRGTAEQYF | TGTGCCAGCAGCCTCAGGGGGACAGCCGAGCAGTACTTC
many | TRBJ2-7 | NA | TRBV6-5 | CASSPTVSYEQYF | TGTGCCAGCAGCCCGACAGTCTCCTACGAGCAGTACTTC
many | TRBJ1-2 | NA | TRBV5-6 | CASSSLLRGFYGYTF | TGTGCCAGCAGCTCCTTGCTCAGGGGCTTCTATGGCTACACCTTC
NA | TRBJ2-1 | NA | TRBV6-5 | CASSPNFHEQFF | TGTGCCAGCAGTCCCAACTTCCATGAGCAGTTCTTC
few | TRBJ1-6 | NA | TRBV5-4 | CASSLGGRNSPLHF | TGTGCCAGCAGCTTGGGGGGCAGGAACTCACCCCTCCACTTT